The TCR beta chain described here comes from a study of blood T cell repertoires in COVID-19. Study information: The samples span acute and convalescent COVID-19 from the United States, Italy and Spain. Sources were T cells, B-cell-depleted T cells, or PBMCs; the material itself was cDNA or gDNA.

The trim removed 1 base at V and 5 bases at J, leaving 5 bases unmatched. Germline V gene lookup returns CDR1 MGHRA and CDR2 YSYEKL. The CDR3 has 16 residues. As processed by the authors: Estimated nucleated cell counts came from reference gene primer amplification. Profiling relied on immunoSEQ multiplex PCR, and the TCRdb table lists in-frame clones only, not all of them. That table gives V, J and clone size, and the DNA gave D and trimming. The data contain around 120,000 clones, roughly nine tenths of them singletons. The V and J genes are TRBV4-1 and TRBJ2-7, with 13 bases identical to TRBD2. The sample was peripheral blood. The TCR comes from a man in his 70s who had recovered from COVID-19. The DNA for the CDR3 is TGCGCCAGCAGCCAAGTAGGACTAGCGGGGGAAAACGAGCAGTACTTC. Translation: CASSQVGLAGENEQYF.